This T cell receptor beta chain appears in the sequencing data of a study of CD8+CD57+ T cells in acquired aplastic anemia. Study at large: Mean DNA quantity obtained from sorted CD4+ and CD8+ cells was about 3.5 ug. Study observations and caveats: Researchers reported that CD8+ Simpson's diversity was not significantly different in patients versus controls. Patients shared just under 30 CD8+ CDR3 sequences with controls.

This clonotype was detected only a few times. Its specificity is unknown. Researchers used genomic DNA as the template to profile TCR beta VDJ and CDR3. TCRdb re-called the reads with MiXCR, one entry per CDR3 protein. This sample has fewer than 250,000 distinct CDR3 sequences, with around half found just once. The germline V gene encodes CDR1 SGDLS and CDR2 YYNGEE. The CDR3 loop spans 12 amino acids. V lost 7 bases and J 5 bases, leaving 12 bases between the germline ends. The authors sequenced patients whose flow cytometry had shown CD8+CD57+ cell expansion. Each patient carried a diagnosis of severe acquired aplastic anemia.

This chain links TRBV9 with TRBJ1-2, with a tentative D call TRBD1 (6 bases). The receptor was isolated from a human donor with aplastic anemia. Sequences were obtained from sorted CD4+, CD8+, or CD8+CD57+ T cells (not recorded which) from PBMCs. The CDR3 sequence: CASGGAVYGYTF. The DNA of the CDR3 is TGTGCCAGCGGGGGGGCAGTTTATGGCTACACCTTC.